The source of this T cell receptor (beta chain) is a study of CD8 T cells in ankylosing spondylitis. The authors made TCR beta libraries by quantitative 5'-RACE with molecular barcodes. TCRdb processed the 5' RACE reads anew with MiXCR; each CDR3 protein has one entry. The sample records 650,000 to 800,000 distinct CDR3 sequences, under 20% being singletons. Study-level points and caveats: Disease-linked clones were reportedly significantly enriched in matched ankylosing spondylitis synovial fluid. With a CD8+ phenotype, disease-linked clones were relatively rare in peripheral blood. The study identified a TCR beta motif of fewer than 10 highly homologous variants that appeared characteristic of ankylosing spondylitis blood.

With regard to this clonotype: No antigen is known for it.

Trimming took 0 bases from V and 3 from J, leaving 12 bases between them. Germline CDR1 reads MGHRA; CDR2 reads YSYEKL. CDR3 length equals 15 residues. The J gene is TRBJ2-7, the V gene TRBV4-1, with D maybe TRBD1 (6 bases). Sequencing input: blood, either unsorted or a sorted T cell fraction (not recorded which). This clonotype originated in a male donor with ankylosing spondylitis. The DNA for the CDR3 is TGCGCCAGCAGCCAAGATTGGGGGCAGGGCTACGAGCAGTACTTC. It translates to CASSQDWGQGYEQYF.